This entry lists 25 T cell receptor beta chains sequenced from one sample in a study of T cells after yellow fever vaccination. In TCRdb, the 5' RACE reads were re-called with MiXCR into one record per CDR3 protein. The sample yields some 600,000 distinct CDR3 sequences, around 16% seen once. The sequences come from PBMCs, collected 5 days after the first yellow fever vaccination. The receptors were sampled from a man younger than 35 who received the YFV17D yellow fever vaccine.

The rearrangement joins TRBV12-3 or TRBV12-4 to TRBJ2-2; D is ambiguous. Trimming left V 9 bases short and J 0 bases short, with 8 bases between. The CDR3 spans 13 residues. CDR3 protein: CASGWPNTGELFF. Written as DNA, the CDR3 is TGTGCCAGTGGGTGGCCGAACACCGGGGAGCTGTTTTTT.

This clonotype turned up a few times. V usage is TRBV13 and J usage is TRBJ2-3; 7 bases align to TRBD2. Germline trimming cut 6 bases from V and 2 bases from J; bases unmatched to any gene: 14. Germline lookup yields CDR1 PRHDT and CDR2 FYEKMQ (reference sequence). This CDR3 is built from 17 residues. The CDR3 DNA follows: TGTGCCAGCAGGGGGGGAGCGGGGCGGAGAGACACAGATACGCAGTATTTT. Protein product: CASRGGAGRRDTDTQYF. The whole variable domain, remainder taken from reference TRBV13 and TRBJ2-3, is AAGVIQSPRHLIKEKRETATLKCYPIPRHDTVYWYQQGPGQDPQFLISFYEKMQSDKGSIPDRFSAQQFSDYHSELNMSSLELGDSALYFCASRGGAGRRDTDTQYFGPGTRLTVL.

This clonotype showed up just a few times. The V and J genes are TRBV7-3 and TRBJ2-5; D tentatively reads TRBD1 or TRBD2 (5 bases each). Between the trimmed V and J ends, which lost 3 bases and 2 bases, there was a span of 10 bases. Germline loops: CDR1 SGHTA, CDR2 FQGTGA. The CDR3 contains 14 residues. CDR3 in DNA: TGTGCCAGCAGCTTTCAGGGACGGCAAGAGACCCAGTACTTC. Protein sequence: CASSFQGRQETQYF.

The rearrangement uses TRBV9 and TRBJ1-1; 7 bases align to TRBD1. This CDR3 comprises 15 residues. Germline V gene sequence: CDR1 SGDLS, CDR2 YYNGEE. The ends lost 3 bases at V and 0 bases at J; junction bases unmatched: 5. CDR3 protein: CASSARDRMNTEAFF. In DNA form, the CDR3 reads TGTGCCAGCAGCGCCCGGGACAGAATGAACACTGAAGCTTTCTTT.

This clonotype was detected a few times. The V gene is TRBV11-2, the J gene TRBJ2-7; no firm D call. Germline CDR1 reads SGHAT; CDR2 reads FQNNGV. This CDR3 contains 13 residues. V was clipped by 2 bases and J by 3 bases, with 8 bases between them. DNA of the CDR3: TGTGCCAGCAGCTTATTCAAGGGCTACGAGCAGTACGTC. Its translation: CASSLFKGYEQYV.

The table lists this clonotype with a few counts. This chain joins TRBV7-9 and TRBJ1-4; D is unresolved. The CDR3 runs to 12 residues. Germline values: CDR1 SEHNR, CDR2 FQNEAQ (reference sequence). V was clipped by 5 bases and J by 16 bases, with 17 bases between them. CDR3 amino acids: CASSPSPGSTFF. The CDR3 coding sequence is TGTGCCAGCAGCCCTTCACCGGGAAGCACGTTTTTT.

This chain uses TRBV6-6 with TRBJ1-6, with D unclear. The V gene's germline CDR1 is MNHNY and CDR2 SVGAGI (reference sequence). This CDR3 has 12 residues. Trimming left V 7 bases short and J 13 bases short, with 14 bases between. The CDR3 DNA follows: TGTGCCAGCACTACTCAGCAATCTCCCCTCCACTTT. Its translation: CASTTQQSPLHF.

This clonotype was observed a handful of times. This sequence joins TRBV7-2 and TRBJ1-2; D might be TRBD1 (6 bases). V was trimmed by 7 bases and J by 1 base, leaving 13 bases between them. The CDR3 covers 14 residues. CDR1 is SGHTA, CDR2 FQGNSA, per germline. The CDR3 is CASTSRGGNYGYTF. CDR3 DNA: TGTGCCAGCACCTCACGAGGGGGTAACTATGGCTACACCTTC.

The J gene is TRBJ1-6, the V gene TRBV5-1, with a weak D call TRBD1 (5 bases). This CDR3 has 14 residues. V was cut by 4 bases and J by 14 bases, with 19 bases left in between. CDR1 and CDR2 from the germline V gene are SGHRS and YFSETQ. The CDR3 DNA reads TGCGCCAGCAGCATAACAGGACCCTTTCAGACCCTCCACTTT. This codes for CASSITGPFQTLHF. Full variable domain (remainder filled in from reference TRBV5-1 and TRBJ1-6): KAGVTQTPRYLIKTRGQQVTLSCSPISGHRSVSWYQQTPGQGLQFLFEYFSETQRNKGNFPGRFSGRQFSNSRSEMNVSTLELGDSALYLCASSITGPFQTLHFGNGTRLTVT.

The chain combines TRBV12-3 or TRBV12-4 with TRBJ2-3; 8 bases match TRBD1. This CDR3 is built from 14 residues. The trim removed 4 bases at V and 3 bases at J, leaving 3 bases unmatched. The CDR3 bases are TGTGCCAGCAGTTGGACAGGGAGGACAGATACGCAGTATTTT. Protein: CASSWTGRTDTQYF.

V is TRBV19 and J is TRBJ1-1, with unresolved D. Germline V gene data show CDR1 as LNHDA and CDR2 as SQIVND (reference sequence). CDR3 length equals 15 residues. The V end was cut by 7 bases, the J end by 2 bases, with 17 bases between. CDR3 in DNA: TGTGCCAGTACCAAGGCGGGCTGGGGTAACACTGAAGCTTTCTTT. This codes for CASTKAGWGNTEAFF.

The chain combines TRBV11-2 with TRBJ1-1; D uncertain. Germline CDR1 SGHAT, CDR2 FQNNGV. V dropped 3 bases and J dropped 1 base, with 9 bases sitting between them. CDR3 length: 14 residues. CDR3 DNA: TGTGCCAGCAGCTTGGGCCGTTCGAACACTGAAGCTTTCTTT. Its protein is CASSLGRSNTEAFF.

This clonotype was observed a few times. This chain links TRBV3-1 with TRBJ2-7; 9 nucleotides agree with TRBD2. The junction had 11 bases not matched to a gene; V was cut back by 6 bases and J by 2 bases. The CDR3 consists of 16 residues. The germline CDR1 and CDR2 sequences are LGHDT and YNNKEL (reference sequence). The CDR3 loop is CASSRRTSDPTYEQYV. The CDR3 coding sequence is TGTGCCAGCAGTCGCCGGACTAGCGATCCGACCTACGAGCAGTACGTC.

The V call is TRBV6-5, the J call TRBJ2-2; no reliable D call. The ends were cut back, 2 bases at V and 7 bases at J, with 8 bases in the middle. The germline V gene has CDR1 MNHEY and CDR2 SVGAGI. This CDR3 is built from 13 residues. The CDR3 here is CASSYRPDGELFF. The CDR3 bases are TGTGCCAGCAGTTACAGACCCGACGGGGAGCTGTTTTTT.

The rearrangement links TRBV6-2 or TRBV6-3 to TRBJ2-1, with 7 nucleotides matching TRBD2. The CDR3 is made up of 15 amino acids. V gave up 3 bases and J gave up 2 bases; unmatched junction bases: 4. Germline loops: CDR1 MNHEY, CDR2 SVGEGT. The CDR3 bases are TGTGCCAGCAGTTATTCGGGACTAACCTACAATGAGCAGTTCTTC. Translation: CASSYSGLTYNEQFF.

This chain links TRBV20-1 with TRBJ2-4; 7 bases fit TRBD1. From germline, CDR1 is DFQATT and CDR2 SNEGSKA (reference sequence). The CDR3 runs to 13 residues. The J segment lost 5 bases and the V segment lost 4 bases, leaving 5 bases of the junction unmatched. The CDR3 is CSAKDRVQNIQYF. As DNA, the CDR3 is TGCAGTGCTAAAGACAGGGTACAAAACATTCAGTACTTC.

The rearrangement links TRBV25-1 to TRBJ2-2; D is unclear. The CDR3 sequence is 13 residues long. The ends were cut back, 4 bases at V and 4 bases at J, with 7 bases in the middle. Per germline, CDR1 MGHDK and CDR2 SYGVNS. CDR3 bases: TGTGCCAGCAGTGCCTGGGGCACCGGGGAGCTGTTTTTT. Translation gives CASSAWGTGELFF.

The rearrangement links TRBV5-6 to TRBJ2-3, with 13 bases matching TRBD2. CDR3 size: 16 residues. V dropped 5 bases and J dropped 3; count of bases not matched to a gene: 6. CDR1 is SGHDT, CDR2 YYEEEE, per germline. The CDR3 sequence: CASRDWTSGGTDTQYF. The CDR3 region has the DNA TGTGCCAGCAGGGACTGGACTAGCGGGGGTACAGATACGCAGTATTTT.

The gene calls are TRBV6-2 or TRBV6-3 and TRBJ2-3; unclear D gene. The CDR3 consists of 12 residues. Trimming left V 6 bases short and J 3 bases short, with 7 bases between. The V gene's germline CDR1 is MNHEY and CDR2 SVGEGT. The DNA of the CDR3 is TGTGCCAGCAGCCCTTGGACAGATACGCAGTATTTT. This sequence encodes CASSPWTDTQYF.

In this sample, this clonotype turned up a few times. The chain has TRBV5-1 and TRBJ1-1; no clear D. V was trimmed by 4 bases and J by 1 base, leaving 8 bases between them. CDR1 is SGHRS, CDR2 YFSETQ, per germline. The CDR3 consists of 13 residues. The CDR3 nucleotides are TGCGCCAGCAGCAGGACGTCGAACACTGAAGCTTTCTTT. As protein: CASSRTSNTEAFF.

The chain couples TRBV5-1 to TRBJ1-3; D is unresolved. CDR3 length: 15 amino acids. Deletions cut 6 bases from V and 0 bases from J, with 13 bases between. The germline V gene has CDR1 SGHRS and CDR2 YFSETQ. The CDR3 DNA sequence: TGCGCCAGCACCACCCCAGGCGGCTCTGGAAACACCATATATTTT. Protein product: CASTTPGGSGNTIYF.

This clonotype turned up a few times. The gene calls are TRBV12-3 or TRBV12-4 and TRBJ1-3; 9 bases map to TRBD1. This CDR3 spans 14 amino acids. V lost 1 base, J lost 9 bases, and 4 bases stayed unmatched. CDR3 in DNA: TGTGCCAGCAGTTTAGGGGGACAGGGAGGCACCATATATTTT. Its protein product is CASSLGGQGGTIYF.

The CDR3 nucleotides read TGTGCCAGCAGCCCTTCTTTGGGGGAAAACTATGGCTACACCTTC. It is translated as CASSPSLGENYGYTF. The chain uses TRBV7-9 and TRBJ1-2; the D gene is possibly TRBD1 (5 bases). Deletions cut 5 bases from V and 2 bases from J, with 15 bases between. Germline V gives CDR1 SEHNR, CDR2 FQNEAQ (reference sequence). CDR3 size: 15 residues.

The chain carries TRBV9 and TRBJ2-7; no clear D. The CDR3 extends over 14 amino acids. Deletions cut 0 bases from V and 2 bases from J, with 9 bases between. Germline values: CDR1 SGDLS, CDR2 YYNGEE. The chain's CDR3 is CASSVVAVTYEQYF. CDR3 nucleotides: TGTGCCAGCAGCGTAGTAGCAGTAACCTACGAGCAGTACTTC. Looking up the rest from reference TRBV9 and TRBJ2-7 gives the full variable domain: DSGVTQTPKHLITATGQRVTLRCSPRSGDLSVYWYQQSLDQGLQFLIQYYNGEERAKGNILERFSAQQFPDLHSELNLSSLELGDSALYFCASSVVAVTYEQYFGPGTRLTVT.

The V call is TRBV9, the J call TRBJ2-7; 8 bases agree with TRBD1. Trimming cost V 4 bases and J 2 bases; bases outside gene matches: 11. Germline values: CDR1 SGDLS, CDR2 YYNGEE. CDR3 length: 16 residues. CDR3 nucleotide sequence: TGTGCCAGCAGCTTCCGGGGACAGGCGCTAACCTACGAGCAGTACTTC. It encodes CASSFRGQALTYEQYF. Using reference TRBV9 and TRBJ2-7 for the parts outside the CDR3, the full variable domain is DSGVTQTPKHLITATGQRVTLRCSPRSGDLSVYWYQQSLDQGLQFLIQYYNGEERAKGNILERFSAQQFPDLHSELNLSSLELGDSALYFCASSFRGQALTYEQYFGPGTRLTVT.